This T cell receptor beta chain was captured by sequencing in a study of blood T cell repertoires in COVID-19. Some clones are missing from TCRdb's copy, which holds only in-frame ones; the method was immunoSEQ multiplex PCR. Here the sample spans 250,000 to 400,000 clones, almost 90% being singletons. V trimming: 4 bases; J trimming: 5 bases; junction bases outside the gene matches: 10. The CDR3 length is 17 residues. Germline CDR1 and CDR2: MGHDK and SYGVNS. The sequencing input was peripheral blood. The clonotype was recovered from a woman between 25 and 40 years old with COVID-19, enrolled during active disease. The genes are TRBV25-1 and TRBJ1-6; the match to TRBD1 covers 8 bases. CDR3 protein: CASSGVKGTGDNSPLHF. DNA for the CDR3: TGTGCCAGCAGTGGGGTAAAAGGGACAGGTGATAATTCACCCCTCCACTTT.